The 18 T cell receptor beta chains presented below share a single source sample, sequenced in a study of T cells in Graves' hyperthyroidism and ophthalmopathy. RNA transcripts yielded amplified TCR beta CDR3 regions. With the HTBI primer set, the TCR CDR3 went through a first round of RT-PCR. From the multiplex PCR reads, TCRdb called clonotypes with MiXCR, one entry per CDR3 protein. The sample has 500,000 to 550,000 distinct CDR3 sequences, about 20% seen once. The sequenced material came from blood. Receptors originate from a man aged 35 to 55 with Graves' ophthalmopathy.

The genes are TRBV7-2 and TRBJ2-2; perhaps D is TRBD1 or TRBD2 (5 bases each). The CDR3 is made up of 15 amino acids. Per germline, CDR1 SGHTA and CDR2 FQGNSA. Trimming took 6 bases from V and 0 from J, leaving 11 bases between them. CDR3 DNA: TGTGCCAGCAGGACCGGGGCATCGAACACCGGGGAGCTGTTTTTT. Protein product: CASRTGASNTGELFF.

The chain joins TRBV7-3 to TRBJ2-7; 10 bases line up with TRBD1. The CDR3 runs 15 residues. Germline CDR1 reads SGHTA; CDR2 reads FQGTGA. V lost 4 bases to trimming and J lost 2 bases; unmatched junction nucleotides: 5. The CDR3, as DNA: TGTGCCAGCAGCTCGGGACAGGGGTGGGCCTACGAGCAGTACTTC. Translating it yields CASSSGQGWAYEQYF.

This clonotype was recorded at least ten times. The V gene is TRBV30, the J gene TRBJ2-7; TRBD2 matches 11 bases. The CDR3 covers 14 residues. CDR1 GTSNPN and CDR2 SVGIG come from the germline V gene (reference sequence). V lost 3 bases and J lost 4; bases outside the gene matches: 5. The CDR3 DNA follows: TGTGCCTGGAGAAGGACTAGCGGGTCTTACGAGCAGTACTTC. Translation: CAWRRTSGSYEQYF.

This clonotype was counted a few times. The chain carries TRBV3-1 and TRBJ1-3; 9 bases are a match to TRBD1. Trimming at V came to 4 bases and at J to 0 bases, leaving 4 bases not matched to a gene. From germline, CDR1 is LGHDT and CDR2 YNNKEL (reference sequence). The CDR3 loop spans 16 amino acids. The CDR3 region is CASSLQQGASGNTIYF. For the CDR3, the DNA is TGTGCCAGCAGCCTCCAACAGGGGGCCTCTGGAAACACCATATATTTT.

This clonotype was observed at least ten times. V and J are TRBV19 and TRBJ2-2; D is uncertain. With 0 bases removed from V and 0 bases from J, the gap between germline ends came to 14 bases. The CDR3 extends over 18 amino acids. Per germline, CDR1 LNHDA and CDR2 SQIVND (reference sequence). The DNA for the CDR3 is TGTGCCAGTAGTATAGATCGCGCCACACTCGCGAACACCGGGGAGCTGTTTTTT. Protein sequence: CASSIDRATLANTGELFF.

This clonotype appeared a few times. V usage is TRBV14 and J usage is TRBJ2-4; D gene uncertain. The CDR3 is made up of 13 amino acids. The germline V and J ends were trimmed by 3 bases and 3 bases, with 6 bases remaining between them. In germline, CDR1 is SGHDN, CDR2 FVKESK. The CDR3 loop is CASSQGFKNIQYF. CDR3 nucleotides: TGTGCCAGCAGCCAGGGATTCAAAAACATTCAGTACTTC.

This clonotype was seen a handful of times. The chain is built from TRBV18 and TRBJ2-1; the match to TRBD2 covers 7 bases. J gave up 7 bases and V 6 bases, and 6 bases lay outside the gene matches. Germline CDR1 KGHSH, CDR2 LQKENI. This CDR3 contains 13 residues. The CDR3 reads CASSGGAGNEQFF. The CDR3 DNA sequence: TGTGCCAGCTCCGGGGGAGCGGGGAATGAGCAGTTCTTC.

Ten or more counts support this clonotype. The chain joins TRBV12-3 or TRBV12-4 to TRBJ1-1; TRBD1 aligns across 8 bases. This CDR3 region has 16 residues. With V trimmed by 2 bases and J by 4 bases, 9 bases remained unmatched. The CDR3 bases are TGTGCCAGCAGTTTATTCCCCGACAGGGGAGGCACTGAAGCTTTCTTT. This encodes CASSLFPDRGGTEAFF.

There are many counts of this clonotype. The gene calls are TRBV12-3 or TRBV12-4 and TRBJ1-5; D is undetermined. The CDR3 extends over 12 amino acids. The V end was cut by 7 bases, the J end by 6 bases, with 10 bases between. CDR3 amino acids: CASTIGSQPQHF. The CDR3, as DNA: TGTGCCAGCACCATAGGGAGTCAGCCCCAGCATTTT.

The chain links TRBV4-3 to TRBJ2-7, with 8 bases that match TRBD2. After removal of 1 base from V and 0 bases from J, the junction contained 5 bases not matched to a gene. This CDR3 region has 16 residues. Germline lookup yields CDR1 LGHNA and CDR2 YSLEER. For the CDR3, the DNA is TGCGCCAGCAGCCAAGGACTAGCGCTCAGCTCCTACGAGCAGTACTTC. This encodes CASSQGLALSSYEQYF.

This clonotype has just a few counts. The chain recombines TRBV19 with TRBJ2-2, with D maybe TRBD1 (6 bases). Germline CDR1 is LNHDA and CDR2 is SQIVND (reference sequence). Trimming cost V 3 bases and J 7 bases, with 21 bases left between them. The CDR3 is made up of 17 amino acids. CDR3 residues: CASSMGRTVVQHGELFF. DNA for the CDR3: TGTGCCAGTAGTATGGGGCGGACAGTAGTCCAACACGGGGAGCTGTTTTTT.

This clonotype was found a few times. J is TRBJ2-7 and V is TRBV30; D is undetermined. The CDR3 has 13 residues. Germline values: CDR1 GTSNPN, CDR2 SVGIG (reference sequence). Trimming removed 3 bases from V and 2 bases from J, with 11 bases in between. The CDR3 nucleotides read TGTGCCTGGAGCGTAGGATCCCCCTACGAGCAGTACTTC. Its translation is CAWSVGSPYEQYF.

The rearrangement uses TRBV7-2 and TRBJ2-4, with 9 positions matching TRBD2. The CDR3 covers 17 residues. Germline V lookup: CDR1 SGHTA, CDR2 FQGNSA. After removal of 5 bases from V and 7 bases from J, the junction contained 15 bases not matched to a gene. The CDR3: CASSQSRGGRVGNIQYF. As DNA, the CDR3 is TGTGCCAGCAGCCAGTCGCGGGGGGGGAGGGTAGGCAACATTCAGTACTTC.

The chain links TRBV27 to TRBJ2-1, with 9 bases that match TRBD2. Germline V gene lookup returns CDR1 MNHEY and CDR2 SMNVEV (reference sequence). The ends lost 8 bases at V and 5 bases at J; junction bases unmatched: 7. The CDR3 sequence is 14 residues long. The CDR3 here is CASSPTSGHNEQFF. As DNA, the CDR3 is TGTGCCAGCTCCCCGACTAGCGGACACAATGAGCAGTTCTTC.

J is TRBJ2-1 and V is TRBV19, with 7 bases matching TRBD1. The CDR3 length is 14 residues. V shed 10 bases, J shed 1 base, and the junction held 7 bases outside the gene matches. Germline V lookup: CDR1 LNHDA, CDR2 SQIVND (reference sequence). CDR3 in amino acids: CATNKGASYNEQFF. The CDR3 nucleotides read TGTGCCACTAATAAGGGGGCTTCCTACAATGAGCAGTTCTTC. Full variable domain (remainder filled in from reference TRBV19 and TRBJ2-1): DGGITQSPKYLFRKEGQNVTLSCEQNLNHDAMYWYRQDPGQGLRLIYYSQIVNDFQKGDIAEGYSVSREKKESFPLTVTSAQKNPTAFYLCATNKGASYNEQFFGPGTRLTVL.

This clonotype appeared many times. V gene TRBV7-8 combines with J gene TRBJ2-7, with 11 bases lining up with TRBD2. V was clipped by 8 bases and J by 3 bases; unmatched bases: 9. Germline CDR1 reads SGHVS; CDR2 reads FQNEAQ. The CDR3 sequence is 15 residues long. CDR3 sequence: CASQFGTSGIYEQYF. CDR3 bases: TGTGCCAGCCAGTTCGGGACTAGCGGAATCTACGAGCAGTACTTC.

This clonotype occurred many times. The chain recombines TRBV12-3 or TRBV12-4 with TRBJ1-2, with D possibly matching TRBD1 (6 bases). Trimming stripped 4 bases from V and 2 bases from J, with 14 bases between. This CDR3 has 15 residues. The CDR3: CASSSTGDRNYGYTF. Here the CDR3 DNA reads TGTGCCAGCAGTTCGACAGGCGACCGGAACTATGGCTACACCTTC.

This clonotype appeared many times. The chain combines TRBV6-1 with TRBJ1-1; 10 nucleotides match TRBD1. Looked up from germline, CDR1 is MNHNS and CDR2 is SASEGT. This CDR3 spans 14 amino acids. V lost 4 bases and J lost 5; bases outside the gene matches: 4. The CDR3: CASSGDRGGTEAFF. CDR3 coding DNA: TGTGCCAGCAGTGGGGACAGGGGAGGAACTGAAGCTTTCTTT.